The rows below give T cell receptor beta chains drawn from one sample of a study of T cells of healthy individuals. TCRdb itself ran the 5' RACE reads through MiXCR, one entry per CDR3 protein. Among more than 60,000 distinct CDR3 sequences listed, roughly 17% were seen once. The receptors originated from a human donor in good health. CDR3s include the opening cysteine and the closing phenylalanine or tryptophan. The D gene is left open where the match is weak. The size field is filled for only some rows; it gives once, few, many or a size class.

V	length	D	size	J	CDR3	DNA
TRBV7-9	13	-	-	TRBJ1-1	CAQTRVGGTEAFF	TGTGCTCAGACACGAGTGGGAGGGACTGAAGCTTTCTTT
TRBV5-6	17	TRBD2	few	TRBJ2-1	CASSPRTSGQSYNEQFF	TGTGCCAGCAGCCCTCGGACTAGCGGGCAATCCTACAATGAGCAGTTCTTC
TRBV5-1	14	-	many	TRBJ2-1	CASSLSGRDHEQFF	TGCGCCAGCAGCTTATCGGGACGCGATCATGAGCAGTTCTTC
TRBV19	15	TRBD2	-	TRBJ2-5	CAIGTSGASGETQYF	TGTGCCATTGGGACTAGCGGGGCTTCGGGAGAGACCCAGTACTTC
TRBV6-2/TRBV6-3	15	TRBD2	few	TRBJ2-1	CATNQAGGVTNEQFF	TGTGCTACTAACCAGGCGGGGGGAGTAACGAATGAGCAGTTCTTC
TRBV6-1	16	TRBD2	few	TRBJ2-5	CASSPWEGSAQETQYF	TGTGCCAGCAGCCCCTGGGAGGGGTCGGCACAAGAGACCCAGTACTTC
TRBV29-1	14	TRBD2	few	TRBJ2-7	CSVAHSGRISVQYF	TGCAGCGTTGCCCATAGCGGGAGGATATCTGTGCAGTACTTC
TRBV6-5	13	-	-	TRBJ1-1	CASSYRASTEAFF	TGTGCCAGCAGTTACAGGGCCTCCACTGAAGCTTTCTTT
TRBV10-3	14	-	few	TRBJ2-5	CAIRAGSGQETQYF	TGTGCCATCAGGGCCGGTAGCGGCCAAGAGACCCAGTACTTC
TRBV20-1	15	TRBD1	many	TRBJ1-6	CSARGTRGFNSPLHF	TGCAGTGCTAGGGGCACCAGGGGGTTCAATTCACCCCTCCACTTT
TRBV3-1	14	-	few	TRBJ1-4	CASSQVAQGEKLFF	TGTGCCAGCAGCCAAGTAGCACAGGGAGAAAAACTGTTTTTT
TRBV4-1	17	-	few	TRBJ2-1	CASSPRGELSSYNEQFF	TGCGCCAGCAGCCCCCGGGGTGAGTTAAGCTCCTACAATGAGCAGTTCTTC
TRBV20-1	14	TRBD2	many	TRBJ2-3	CSASEREGRDTQYF	TGCAGTGCTAGTGAGCGGGAGGGGCGGGATACGCAGTATTTT
TRBV6-2/TRBV6-3	16	TRBD1	few	TRBJ2-6	CASSYTGGSGANVLTF	TGTGCCAGCAGTTACACAGGGGGCTCTGGGGCCAACGTCCTGACTTTC
TRBV2	15	TRBD1	few	TRBJ1-5	CASSPGQGDNQPQHF	TGTGCCAGCAGCCCCGGACAGGGGGACAATCAGCCCCAGCATTTT